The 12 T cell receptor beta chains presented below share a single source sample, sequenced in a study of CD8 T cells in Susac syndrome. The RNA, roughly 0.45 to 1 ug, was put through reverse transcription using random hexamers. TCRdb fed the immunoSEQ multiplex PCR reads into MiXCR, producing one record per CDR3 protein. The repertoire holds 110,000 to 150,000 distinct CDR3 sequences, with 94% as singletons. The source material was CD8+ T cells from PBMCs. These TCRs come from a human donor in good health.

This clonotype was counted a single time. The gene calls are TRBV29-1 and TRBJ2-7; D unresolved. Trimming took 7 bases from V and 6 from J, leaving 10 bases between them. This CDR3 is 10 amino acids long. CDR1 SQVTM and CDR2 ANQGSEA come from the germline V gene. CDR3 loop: CSETCGEQYF. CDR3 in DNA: TGCAGCGAAACCTGTGGCGAGCAGTACTTC.

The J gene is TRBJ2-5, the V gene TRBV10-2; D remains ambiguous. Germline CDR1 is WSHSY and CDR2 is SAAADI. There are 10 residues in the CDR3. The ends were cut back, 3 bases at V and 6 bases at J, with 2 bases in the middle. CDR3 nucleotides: TGCGCCAGCAGTGATCAGACCCAGTACTTC. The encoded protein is CASSDQTQYF.

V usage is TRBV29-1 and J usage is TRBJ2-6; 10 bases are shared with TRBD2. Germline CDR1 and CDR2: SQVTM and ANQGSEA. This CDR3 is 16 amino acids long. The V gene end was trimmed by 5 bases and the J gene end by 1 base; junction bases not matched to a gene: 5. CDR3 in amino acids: CSVLAGVPSGANVLTF. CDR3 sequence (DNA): TGCAGCGTTCTAGCGGGAGTCCCTTCTGGGGCCAACGTCCTGACTTTC.

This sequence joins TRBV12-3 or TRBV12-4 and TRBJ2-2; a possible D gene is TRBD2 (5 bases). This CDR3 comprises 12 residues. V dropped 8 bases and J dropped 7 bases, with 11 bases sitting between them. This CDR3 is CASQEVNGELFF. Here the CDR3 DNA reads TGTGCCAGCCAGGAGGTAAACGGGGAGCTGTTTTTT.

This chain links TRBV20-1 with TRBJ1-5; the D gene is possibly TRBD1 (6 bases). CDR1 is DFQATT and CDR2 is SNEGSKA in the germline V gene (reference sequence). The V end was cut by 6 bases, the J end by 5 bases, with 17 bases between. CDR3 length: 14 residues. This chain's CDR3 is CSAIQGAEYQPQHF. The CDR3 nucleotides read TGCAGTGCCATACAGGGTGCTGAGTATCAGCCCCAGCATTTT.

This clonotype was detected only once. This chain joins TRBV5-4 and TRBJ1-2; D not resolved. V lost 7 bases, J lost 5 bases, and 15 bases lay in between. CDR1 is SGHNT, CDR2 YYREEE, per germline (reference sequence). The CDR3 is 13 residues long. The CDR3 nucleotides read TGTGCCAGCTCTGGAGACGTTGGGTATGGCTACACCTTC. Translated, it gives CASSGDVGYGYTF.

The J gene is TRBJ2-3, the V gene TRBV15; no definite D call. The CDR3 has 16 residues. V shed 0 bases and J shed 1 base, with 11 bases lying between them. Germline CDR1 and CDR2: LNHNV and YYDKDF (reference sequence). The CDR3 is CATSRDKGLGTDTQYF. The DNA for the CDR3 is TGTGCCACCAGCAGAGATAAGGGTCTCGGCACAGATACGCAGTATTTT.

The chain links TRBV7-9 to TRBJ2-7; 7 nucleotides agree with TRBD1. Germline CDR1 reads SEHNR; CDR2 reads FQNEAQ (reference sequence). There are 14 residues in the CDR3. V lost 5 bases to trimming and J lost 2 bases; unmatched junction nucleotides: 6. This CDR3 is CASSLGTATYEQYF. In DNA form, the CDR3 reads TGTGCCAGCAGCCTTGGGACAGCTACCTACGAGCAGTACTTC.

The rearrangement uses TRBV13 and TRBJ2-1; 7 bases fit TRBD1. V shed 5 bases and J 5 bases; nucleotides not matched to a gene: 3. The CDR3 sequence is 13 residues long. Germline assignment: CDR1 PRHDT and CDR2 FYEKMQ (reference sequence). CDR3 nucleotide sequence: TGTGCCAGCAGCCCAGGACAGGACAATGAGCAGTTCTTC. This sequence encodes CASSPGQDNEQFF.

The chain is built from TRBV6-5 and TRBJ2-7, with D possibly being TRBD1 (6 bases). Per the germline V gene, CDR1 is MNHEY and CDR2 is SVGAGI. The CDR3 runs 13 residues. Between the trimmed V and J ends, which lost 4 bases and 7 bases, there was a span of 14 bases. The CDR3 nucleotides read TGTGCCAGCAGTTCCGGACAGATTAATGAGCAGTACTTC. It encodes CASSSGQINEQYF.

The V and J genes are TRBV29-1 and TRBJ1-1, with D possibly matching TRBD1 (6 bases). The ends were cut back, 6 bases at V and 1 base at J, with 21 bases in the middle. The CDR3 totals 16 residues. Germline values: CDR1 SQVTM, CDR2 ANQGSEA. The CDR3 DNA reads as TGCAGCGTCACAGACCTATTCGGGGGCCGGAACACTGAAGCTTTCTTT. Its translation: CSVTDLFGGRNTEAFF.

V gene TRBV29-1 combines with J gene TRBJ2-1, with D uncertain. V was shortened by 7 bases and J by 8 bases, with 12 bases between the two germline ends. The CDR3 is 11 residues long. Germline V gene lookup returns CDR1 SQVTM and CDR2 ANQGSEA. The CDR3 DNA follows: TGCAGCGGGCAGGTTCGGGATGAGCAGTTCTTC. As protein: CSGQVRDEQFF.